Each of the 3 T cell receptor beta chains below was sequenced from the same sample in a study of Ad26.COV2.S vaccination and SARS-CoV-2 variants. The data were produced by immunoSEQ multiplex PCR, yet TCRdb's version contains in-frame clones alone and is incomplete. The sample includes about 680,000 clones, around 92% seen only once; the top ten take over 1.3%. Specified treatment: some 20 received Ad26.COV2.S at low or high dose, single or two shots; several received placebo; per-sample allocation not given. The study sampled participants on day 63 after the first vaccine or placebo injection. Here the sequenced sample was peripheral blood, taken in a trial of Ad26.COV2.S vaccine versus placebo. The receptors were sampled from a person aged 18-65 years who received the Ad26.COV2.S COVID-19 vaccine or a placebo.

The DNA of the CDR3 is TGCGCCAGCAGCCAAGCCGGCGGGGGCGCAGCTGAAGCTTTCTTT. Residues: CASSQAGGGAAEAFF. The chain employs TRBV4-1 and TRBJ1-1; D perhaps matches TRBD1 (6 bases). V lost 1 base, J lost 6 bases, and 15 bases lay in between. This CDR3 is 15 amino acids long. Germline V gene data show CDR1 as MGHRA and CDR2 as YSYEKL.

In DNA form, the CDR3 reads TGTGCCAGCAGCCCGGACAGCTATGGCTACACCTTC. Protein product: CASSPDSYGYTF. V is TRBV7-9 and J is TRBJ1-2, with D possibly being TRBD1 (6 bases). Germline CDR1 SEHNR, CDR2 FQNEAQ (reference sequence). The CDR3 contains 12 residues. V was pared by 5 bases and J by 4 bases, with 8 bases between.

The chain recombines TRBV19 with TRBJ2-5; D is unresolved. The CDR3 totals 13 residues. Germline CDR1 reads LNHDA; CDR2 reads SQIVND (reference sequence). Trimming removed 4 bases at V and 2 bases at J, with 8 bases between. The CDR3 bases are TGTGCCAGTAGTACAGGACGGCAAGAGACCCAGTACTTC. Protein: CASSTGRQETQYF.